This entry concerns a single T cell receptor (beta chain). In the authors' methods: Reference gene primers were amplified, and this amplification served to estimate nucleated cell counts. The assay was immunoSEQ multiplex PCR, and TCRdb's table has in-frame clones only and misses some. The V and J calls and clone size come from that table; D and trimming were worked out from the DNA. The sample contains about 120,000 clones, approximately 87% of which appear only once. CDR3 length equals 13 residues. Germline V gene sequence: CDR1 SGHKS, CDR2 YYEKEE (reference sequence). Trimming took 7 bases from V and 2 from J, leaving 12 bases between them. These data originate in a study of blood T cell repertoires in COVID-19. On the study more broadly: Researchers got acute and convalescent COVID-19 samples from the United States, Italy and Spain. Sources were T cells, B-cell-depleted T cells, or PBMCs; the material itself was cDNA or gDNA.

Material: peripheral blood. V and J are TRBV5-5 and TRBJ2-5; tentative D call: TRBD2 (5 bases). This TCR derives from a man in his fifties or sixties with acute or convalescent COVID-19. The CDR3 bases are TGTGCCAGCGCCGACGAGGGACAAGAGACCCAGTACTTC. This sequence encodes CASADEGQETQYF. Full variable domain (outside the CDR3, taken from reference TRBV5-5 and TRBJ2-5): DAGVTQSPTHLIKTRGQQVTLRCSPISGHKSVSWYQQVLGQGPQFIFQYYEKEERGRGNFPDRFSARQFPNYSSELNVNALLLGDSALYLCASADEGQETQYFGPGTRLLVL.